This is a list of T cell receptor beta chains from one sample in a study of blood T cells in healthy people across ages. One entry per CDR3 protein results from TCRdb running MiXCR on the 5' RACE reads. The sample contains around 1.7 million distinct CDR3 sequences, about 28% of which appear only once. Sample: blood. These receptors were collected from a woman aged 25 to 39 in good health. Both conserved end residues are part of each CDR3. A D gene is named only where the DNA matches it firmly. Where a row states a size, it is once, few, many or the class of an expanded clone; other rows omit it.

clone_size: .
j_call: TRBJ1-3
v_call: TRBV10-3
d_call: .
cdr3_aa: CAICVSSGNTIYF
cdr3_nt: TGTGCCATCTGCGTCTCCTCTGGAAACACCATATATTTT

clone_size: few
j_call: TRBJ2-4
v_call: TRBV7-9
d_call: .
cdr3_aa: CASSSFFDRSSNIQYF
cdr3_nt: TGTGCCAGCAGCTCCTTTTTCGACAGGAGCTCAAACATTCAGTACTTC

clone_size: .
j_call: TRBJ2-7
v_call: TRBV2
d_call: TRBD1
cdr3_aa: CASSEPGGKYNEQYF
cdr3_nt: TGTGCCAGCAGTGAACCAGGGGGCAAGTACAATGAGCAGTACTTC

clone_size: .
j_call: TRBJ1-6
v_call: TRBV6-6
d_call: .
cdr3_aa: CASRTSGGPYNSPLHF
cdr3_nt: TGTGCCAGCAGGACCTCCGGAGGCCCCTATAATTCACCCCTCCACTTT

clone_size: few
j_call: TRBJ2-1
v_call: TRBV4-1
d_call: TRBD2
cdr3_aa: CASSSRSVGLAAYNEQFF
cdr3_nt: TGCGCCAGCAGCTCTCGCAGTGTGGGACTAGCGGCCTACAATGAGCAGTTCTTC

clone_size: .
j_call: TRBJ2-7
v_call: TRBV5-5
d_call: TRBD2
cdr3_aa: CASSVAGESEQYF
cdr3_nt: TGTGCCAGCAGCGTCGCGGGGGAGTCCGAGCAGTACTTC

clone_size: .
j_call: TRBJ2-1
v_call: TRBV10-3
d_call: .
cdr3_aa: CAIRSVSSYNEQFF
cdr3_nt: TGTGCCATCCGATCGGTGAGCTCCTACAATGAGCAGTTCTTC

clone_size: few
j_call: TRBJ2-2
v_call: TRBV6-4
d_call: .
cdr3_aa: CASSDDGGLAAGELFF
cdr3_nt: TGTGCCAGCAGTGACGATGGGGGGCTGGCAGCCGGGGAGCTGTTTTTT

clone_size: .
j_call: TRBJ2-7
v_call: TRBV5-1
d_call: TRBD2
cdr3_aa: CASSDTAGVTYEQYF
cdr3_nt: TGCGCCAGCAGCGATACAGCGGGGGTAACCTACGAGCAGTACTTC

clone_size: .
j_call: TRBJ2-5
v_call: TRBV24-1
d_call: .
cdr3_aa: CATITSGRGQETQYF
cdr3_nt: TGTGCCACCATTACAAGTGGTAGGGGGCAAGAGACCCAGTACTTC

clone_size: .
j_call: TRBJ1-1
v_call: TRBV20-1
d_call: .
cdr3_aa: CSARVDSVRTEAFF
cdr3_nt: TGCAGTGCTAGAGTTGACAGTGTGAGGACTGAAGCTTTCTTT

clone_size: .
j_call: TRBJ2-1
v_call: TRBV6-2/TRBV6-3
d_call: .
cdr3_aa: CASTVTGLVYEQFF
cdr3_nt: TGTGCCAGCACCGTGACAGGACTAGTCTATGAGCAGTTCTTC

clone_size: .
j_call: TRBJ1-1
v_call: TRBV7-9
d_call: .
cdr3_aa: CAGSARGTSMNTEAFF
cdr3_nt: TGTGCCGGCAGCGCCCGGGGGACATCCATGAACACTGAAGCTTTCTTT

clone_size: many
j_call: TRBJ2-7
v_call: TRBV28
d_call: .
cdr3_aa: CASSFGVSEQYF
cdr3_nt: TGTGCCAGCAGTTTCGGGGTGTCGGAGCAGTACTTC

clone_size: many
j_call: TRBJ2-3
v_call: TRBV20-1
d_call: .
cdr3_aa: CSAGPADSTDTQYF
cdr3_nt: TGCAGTGCCGGCCCTGCGGACTCCACAGATACGCAGTATTTT

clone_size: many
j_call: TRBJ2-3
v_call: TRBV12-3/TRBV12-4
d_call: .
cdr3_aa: CASTSNSDTQYF
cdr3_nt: TGTGCCAGCACCTCCAACAGCGATACGCAGTATTTT

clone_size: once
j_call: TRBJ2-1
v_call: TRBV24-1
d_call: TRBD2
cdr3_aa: CAGGLAGRGTYNEQFF
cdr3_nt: TGTGCCGGGGGGCTAGCGGGAAGGGGCACCTACAATGAGCAGTTCTTC